The sequence of this T cell receptor (beta chain) was determined in a study of T cells in Graves' hyperthyroidism and ophthalmopathy. Overall study findings and caveats: Most thyroid clonotypes expanded above 0.001 were also detected in blood.

The study enrolled patients aged 18 to 65 with newly diagnosed hyperthyroidism of under 2 months' duration. Uncontrolled infection, other autoimmune disease, pregnancy or lactation barred patients from enrollment. CDR1 SNHLY and CDR2 FYNNEI come from the germline V gene. The length of the CDR3 is 14 residues. Between the trimmed V and J ends, which lost 7 bases and 3 bases, there was a span of 15 bases. On this clonotype: The target antigen is unknown.

From RNA transcripts, TCR beta CDR3 regions were amplified. HTBI primers drove first-round RT-PCR of the TCR CDR3. TCRdb recomputed calls from the multiplex PCR reads with MiXCR, one row per CDR3 protein. The data contain 550,000 to 650,000 distinct CDR3 sequences, 14% of them seen just once; the ten biggest clones take up about 15%. Source material: blood. The chain is built from TRBV2 and TRBJ1-2; D might be TRBD1 (5 bases). The clonotype was recovered from a woman in her 40s with Graves' hyperthyroidism. The CDR3 nucleotides read TGTGCCAGCATCTGGGCAGGGCGAGACTATGGCTACACCTTC. Translated, it gives CASIWAGRDYGYTF.